This T cell receptor (beta chain) was documented in a study of lymphopenia after photon versus proton radiotherapy. Notes on the study in general: Under photons, naive T cells and diversity fell while effector/memory populations rose. In patients who died, overall survival fell as post-nadir TCR diversity dropped more. Oligoclonal CD8+ Temra expansion after nadir drove photon patients' diversity drop.

Data came from immunoSEQ multiplex PCR; TCRdb stores just in-frame clones and leaves some out. This table holds roughly 67,000 clones, approximately 91% found once. Germline CDR1 and CDR2: SGHRS and YFSETQ. This CDR3 region has 15 residues. Trimming removed 0 bases at V and 6 bases at J, with 15 bases between. Details on this clone: The antigen is unknown.

The input for sequencing was peripheral blood, taken from a patient treated with photon-based radiotherapy. The TCR comes from an older woman with pancreatic cancer. J is TRBJ1-2 and V is TRBV5-1, with D possibly matching TRBD1 (6 bases). The CDR3 is CASSLAGQGTDGYTF. CDR3 DNA: TGCGCCAGCAGCTTGGCGGGGCAGGGGACGGATGGCTACACCTTC.